This TCR beta chain was recorded in a study of blood T cell repertoires in COVID-19. In the study overall: COVID-19 samples, acute and convalescent, were from the United States, Italy and Spain. The analysed material was cDNA or gDNA that came from T cells, B-cell-depleted T cells, or PBMCs.

J gave up 1 base and V 6 bases, and 8 bases lay outside the gene matches. Germline CDR1 and CDR2: KGHSH and LQKENI. The CDR3 has 16 amino acids. TCRdb's copy holds only in-frame clones and misses some; the assay was immunoSEQ multiplex PCR. In the table there are 100,000 to 150,000 clones, approximately 86% of which are singletons. The V call is TRBV18, the J call TRBJ2-4; TRBD1 agrees at 8 bases. The receptor was isolated from a woman between 50 and 59 years old who had recovered from COVID-19. Sequenced material: PBMCs or T cells enriched from blood (not recorded which). CDR3 sequence (DNA): TGTGCCAGCTCCCTCGACAGGGGTTTGGCCAAAAACATTCAGTACTTC. Its translation is CASSLDRGLAKNIQYF.